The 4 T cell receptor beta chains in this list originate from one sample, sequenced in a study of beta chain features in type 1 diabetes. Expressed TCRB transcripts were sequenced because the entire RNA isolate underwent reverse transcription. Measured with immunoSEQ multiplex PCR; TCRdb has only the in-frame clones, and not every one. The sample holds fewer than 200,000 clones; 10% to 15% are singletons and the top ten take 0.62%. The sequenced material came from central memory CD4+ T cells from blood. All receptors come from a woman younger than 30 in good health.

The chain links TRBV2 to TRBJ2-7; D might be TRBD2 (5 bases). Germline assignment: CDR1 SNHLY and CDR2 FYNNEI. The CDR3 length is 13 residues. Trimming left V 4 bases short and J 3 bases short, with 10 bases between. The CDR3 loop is CASSAKGDYEQYF. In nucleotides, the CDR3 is TGTGCCAGCAGTGCGAAGGGAGACTACGAGCAGTACTTC.

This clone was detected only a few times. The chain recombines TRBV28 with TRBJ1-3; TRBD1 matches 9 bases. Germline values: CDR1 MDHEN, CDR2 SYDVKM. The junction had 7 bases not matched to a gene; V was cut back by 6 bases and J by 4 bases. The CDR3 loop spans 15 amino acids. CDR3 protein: CASSPVGQGGNTIYF. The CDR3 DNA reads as TGTGCCAGCAGCCCCGTGGGACAGGGAGGAAACACCATATATTTT.

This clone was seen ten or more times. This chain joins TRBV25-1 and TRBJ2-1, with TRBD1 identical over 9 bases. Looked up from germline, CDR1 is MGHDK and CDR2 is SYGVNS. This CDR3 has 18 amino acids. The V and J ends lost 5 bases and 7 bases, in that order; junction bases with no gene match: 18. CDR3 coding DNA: TGTGCCAGCAGTCCTGGGACAGGGTGGGGGACGGGACGGAATGAGCAGTTCTTC. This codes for CASSPGTGWGTGRNEQFF.

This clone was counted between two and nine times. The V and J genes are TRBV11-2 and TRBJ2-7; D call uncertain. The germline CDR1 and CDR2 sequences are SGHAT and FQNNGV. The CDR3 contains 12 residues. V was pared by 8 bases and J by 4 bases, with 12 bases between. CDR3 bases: TGTGCCAGCGGAGAAGGTCCTTACGAGCAGTACTTC. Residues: CASGEGPYEQYF.